This entry features one T cell receptor beta chain sequence. The antigen remains unidentified. Positive CCR7 selection of CD45RO-negative cells yielded the naive CD8 cells, and terminally differentiated effector memory CD45RA+ cells were excluded. The sample originates from a study of shared clonotypes between healthy human individuals. Findings and caveats of the study: Shared across a few donors were 5% to 6% of the naive CD4 clonotypes. Depth was large, yet rarefaction showed that sorted-subset sequencing was incomplete.

TCRdb's table, derived via immunoSEQ multiplex PCR, lists solely in-frame clones and lacks some. The sample yields a few hundred thousand clones, nearly 97% seen once. CDR1 SGHAT and CDR2 FQNNGV come from the germline V gene. CDR3 length: 12 amino acids. Sequenced sample: naive CD8+ T cells sorted from blood. This TCR was sampled from a woman aged 25 to 45 in good health. The chain carries TRBV11-2 and TRBJ2-5; D is ambiguous. The DNA end is a closer match to TRBJ2-7, so the J assignment may be wrong. The CDR3 DNA reads as TGTGCCAGCAGAGACAATAGTCGCGAGCAGTACTTC. It encodes CASRDNSREQYF.